These 10 T cell receptor beta chains were all obtained from the same sample, sequenced in a study of Graves' ophthalmopathy and Graves' hyperthyroidism. RNA transcripts were the source from which TCR beta CDR3 regions were amplified. The first-round RT-PCR employed HTBI primers together with the Qiagen OneStep RT-PCR kit. A multiplex PCR was then performed as the second round. TCRdb re-analysed the multiplex PCR reads in MiXCR, keeping a single row per CDR3 protein. This repertoire shows fewer than 600,000 distinct CDR3 sequences, 14% found once; its top ten account for 8% to 10%. Sequences were obtained from blood. The receptors were sampled from a woman in her 30s with Graves' ophthalmopathy.

CDR3 protein: CASSAGPGGYTF. The CDR3 DNA sequence: TGTGCCAGCAGCGCGGGGCCTGGGGGCTACACCTTC. J is TRBJ1-2 and V is TRBV27; tentative D call: TRBD1 (5 bases). This CDR3 has 12 amino acids. Germline V gene data show CDR1 as MNHEY and CDR2 as SMNVEV (reference sequence). V lost 6 bases and J lost 8, with 13 bases in between.

In its sample, this clonotype was seen many times. The chain recombines TRBV5-1 with TRBJ1-6; tentatively, D is TRBD1 (5 bases). Trimming stripped 1 base from V and 8 bases from J, with 10 bases between. This CDR3 spans 14 amino acids. Germline assignment: CDR1 SGHRS and CDR2 YFSETQ. CDR3 sequence: CASSLRGSDSPLHF. As DNA, the CDR3 is TGCGCCAGCAGCTTGCGGGGGTCGGATTCACCCCTCCACTTT.

The chain joins TRBV12-3 or TRBV12-4 to TRBJ2-5; D not resolved. Trimming left V 3 bases short and J 9 bases short, with 17 bases between. This CDR3 is built from 14 residues. The CDR3 sequence is CASSLGYGRASQYF. The CDR3 DNA reads TGTGCCAGCAGTTTGGGATACGGGCGTGCCTCCCAGTACTTC.

With respect to this clonotype: A read error may be the cause here, since a much bigger clone is one base away. V is TRBV6-2 or TRBV6-3 and J is TRBJ1-2; D is undetermined. In germline, CDR1 is MNHEY, CDR2 SVGEGT. This CDR3 comprises 15 residues. The CDR3 is CAISYSNAWGYGYTF. CDR3 coding DNA: TGTGCCATCAGTTACTCTAATGCTTGGGGCTATGGCTACACCTTC.

This clonotype was detected ten times or more. The rearrangement uses TRBV6-5 and TRBJ2-5; a possible D gene is TRBD2 (7 bases). The CDR3 has 14 residues. Germline assignment: CDR1 MNHEY and CDR2 SVGAGI. The ends were cut back, 7 bases at V and 5 bases at J, with 17 bases in the middle. This CDR3 is CASTPMGGRETQYF. DNA for the CDR3: TGTGCCAGCACTCCCATGGGGGGGCGCGAGACCCAGTACTTC.

V usage is TRBV19 and J usage is TRBJ2-7; a weak D match, TRBD1 (5 bases). The V gene's germline CDR1 is LNHDA and CDR2 SQIVND (reference sequence). Trimming pared 5 bases from V and 0 bases from J, leaving 14 bases between. The CDR3 runs to 15 residues. The CDR3 loop is CASSQGAQLSYEQYF. CDR3 bases: TGTGCCAGTAGTCAAGGGGCTCAGCTCTCCTACGAGCAGTACTTC.

This clonotype was counted only a few times. The chain employs TRBV18 and TRBJ1-1, with D unresolved. This CDR3 comprises 15 residues. Germline V gene lookup returns CDR1 KGHSH and CDR2 LQKENI. Trimming took 3 bases from V and 4 from J, leaving 15 bases between them. The CDR3 coding sequence is TGTGCCAGCTCACCTGGAGAGCCAGTGGGCACTGAAGCTTTCTTT. Amino acids: CASSPGEPVGTEAFF.

There are many counts of this clonotype. The chain is built from TRBV5-1 and TRBJ2-5; 9 bases line up with TRBD1. The CDR3 length is 13 residues. Germline lookup yields CDR1 SGHRS and CDR2 YFSETQ. The junction had 4 bases not matched to a gene; V was cut back by 3 bases and J by 7 bases. The DNA of the CDR3 is TGCGCCAGCAGCTGGGACAGGGACTGGACCCAGTACTTC. Amino acid sequence: CASSWDRDWTQYF.

This clonotype appeared a few times. This chain joins TRBV12-3 or TRBV12-4 and TRBJ2-5; 7 nucleotides align to TRBD1. The CDR3 loop spans 15 amino acids. V shed 6 bases, J shed 2 bases, and the junction held 9 bases outside the gene matches. In nucleotides, the CDR3 is TGTGCCAGCAGCGGATGGGGACAGCCACAAGAGACCCAGTACTTC. It encodes CASSGWGQPQETQYF.

This clonotype was seen ten or more times. The chain joins TRBV6-5 to TRBJ1-6; D call uncertain. Looked up from germline, CDR1 is MNHEY and CDR2 is SVGAGI. V was cut by 0 bases and J by 7 bases, with 19 bases left in between. The CDR3 has 18 residues. The CDR3 sequence: CASSYSMVTRAWNSPLHF. CDR3 DNA sequence: TGTGCCAGCAGTTACTCGATGGTGACCCGGGCATGGAATTCACCCCTCCACTTT.